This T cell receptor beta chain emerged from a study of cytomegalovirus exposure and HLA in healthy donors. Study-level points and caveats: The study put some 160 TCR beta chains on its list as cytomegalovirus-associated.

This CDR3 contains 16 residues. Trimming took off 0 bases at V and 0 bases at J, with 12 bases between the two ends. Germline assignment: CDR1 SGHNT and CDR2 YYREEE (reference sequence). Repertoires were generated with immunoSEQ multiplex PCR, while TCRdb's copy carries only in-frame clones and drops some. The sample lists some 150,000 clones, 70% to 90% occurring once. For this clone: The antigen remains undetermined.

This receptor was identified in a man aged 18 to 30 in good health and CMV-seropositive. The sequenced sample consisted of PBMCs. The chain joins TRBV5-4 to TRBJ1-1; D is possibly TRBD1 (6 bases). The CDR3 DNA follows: TGTGCCAGCAGCTTGGGGCCTGGACAGTTGAACACTGAAGCTTTCTTT. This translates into CASSLGPGQLNTEAFF.